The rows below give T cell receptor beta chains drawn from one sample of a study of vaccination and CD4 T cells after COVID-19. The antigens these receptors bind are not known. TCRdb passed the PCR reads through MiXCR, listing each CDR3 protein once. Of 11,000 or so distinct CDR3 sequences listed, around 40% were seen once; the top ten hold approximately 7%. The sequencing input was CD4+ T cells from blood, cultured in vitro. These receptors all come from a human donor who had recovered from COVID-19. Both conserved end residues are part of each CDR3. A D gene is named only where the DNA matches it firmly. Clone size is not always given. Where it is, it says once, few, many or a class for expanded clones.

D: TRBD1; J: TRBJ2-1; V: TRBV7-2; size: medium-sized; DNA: TGTGCCAGCAGCTCAGGGACAGGACTATTTGTGCAGTTCTTC; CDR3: CASSSGTGLFVQFF
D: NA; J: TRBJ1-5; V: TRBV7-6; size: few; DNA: TGTGCCAGCAGCCCAGGATTGGGCAATCAGCCCCAGCATTTT; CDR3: CASSPGLGNQPQHF
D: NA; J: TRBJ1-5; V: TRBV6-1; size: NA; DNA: TGTGCCAGTGGAGTTGCCCAGCATTTT; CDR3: CASGVAQHF
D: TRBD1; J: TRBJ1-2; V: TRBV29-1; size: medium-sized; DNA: TGCAGCGGCAAGGCAGGGGGGAGGTATGGCTACACCTTC; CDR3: CSGKAGGRYGYTF
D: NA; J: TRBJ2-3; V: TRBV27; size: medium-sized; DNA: TGTGCCAGCAGTCAGAGAAGTGGGTTAGATACGCAGTATTTT; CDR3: CASSQRSGLDTQYF
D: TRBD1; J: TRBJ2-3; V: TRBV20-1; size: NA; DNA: TGCAGTGCTAGAGAGGGGACAGGGCCCCTCACAGATACGCAGTATTTT; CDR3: CSAREGTGPLTDTQYF
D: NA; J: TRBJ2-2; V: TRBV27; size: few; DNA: TGTGCCAGCAGTGGACAGAGGAACACCGGGGAGCTGTTTTTT; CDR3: CASSGQRNTGELFF
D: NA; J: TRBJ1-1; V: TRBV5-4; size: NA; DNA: TGTGCCAGCAGCCGGACGAACACTGAAGCTTTCTTT; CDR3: CASSRTNTEAFF
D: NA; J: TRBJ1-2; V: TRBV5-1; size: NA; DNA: TGCGCCAGCAGCTTGGCCCCGGGCACGAACTATGGCTACACCTTC; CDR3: CASSLAPGTNYGYTF
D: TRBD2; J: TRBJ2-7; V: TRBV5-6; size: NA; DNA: TGTGCCAGCAGCTTGATAACTAGCGGGAGGCAAAGCTCCTACGAGCAGTACTTC; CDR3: CASSLITSGRQSSYEQYF
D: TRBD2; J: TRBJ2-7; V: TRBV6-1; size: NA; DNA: TGTGCCAGCAGTGAAGCGCCGACAGCGGGGGAGCAGTACTTC; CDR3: CASSEAPTAGEQYF
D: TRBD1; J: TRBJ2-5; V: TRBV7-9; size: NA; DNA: TGTGCCAGCAGCACCCCCGGACAGGGGTTTGGTGTAGGAGAGACCCAGTACTTC; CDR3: CASSTPGQGFGVGETQYF
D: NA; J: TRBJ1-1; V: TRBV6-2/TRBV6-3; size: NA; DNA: TGTGCCAGCAGTTACTCGAGCCAGGGGGAAGCTTTCTTT; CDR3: CASSYSSQGEAFF
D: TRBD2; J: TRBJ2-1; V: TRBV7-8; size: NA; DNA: TGTGCCAGCAGCTTATTGACAGGGGCCACACGGACTAGCGGCAATGAGCAGTTCTTC; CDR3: CASSLLTGATRTSGNEQFF
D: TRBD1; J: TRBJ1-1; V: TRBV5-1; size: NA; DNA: TGCGCCAGCAGCGGGACAGGGGTGGGCACTGAAGCTTTCTTT; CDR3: CASSGTGVGTEAFF
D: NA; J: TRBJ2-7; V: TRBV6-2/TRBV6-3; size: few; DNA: TGTGCCAGCGGAGACAGTCCCTCCTACGAGCAGTACTTC; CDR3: CASGDSPSYEQYF
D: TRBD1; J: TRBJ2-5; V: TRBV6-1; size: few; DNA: TGTGCCAGCAGTGAGAACAGGGGGATGGAGACCCAGTACTTC; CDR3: CASSENRGMETQYF
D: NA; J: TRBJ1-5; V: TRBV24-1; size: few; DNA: TGTGCCACCACATACAGGGCGAAGTATAGCAATCAGCCCCAGCATTTT; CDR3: CATTYRAKYSNQPQHF
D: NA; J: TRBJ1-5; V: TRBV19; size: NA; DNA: TGTGCCAGTGGGGGGTGGGGAGGTGGCAATCAGCCCCAGCATTTT; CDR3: CASGGWGGGNQPQHF
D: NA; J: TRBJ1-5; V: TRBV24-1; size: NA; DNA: TGTGCCACCTCCCTCGCGGAAAGCAATCAGCCCCAGCATTTT; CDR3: CATSLAESNQPQHF
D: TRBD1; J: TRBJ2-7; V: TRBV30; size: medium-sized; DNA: TGTGCCTGGGGTTCCGAGGCGGGACAGGCCACCTTGAAGCAGTACTTC; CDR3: CAWGSEAGQATLKQYF
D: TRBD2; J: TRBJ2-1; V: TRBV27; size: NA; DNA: TGTGCCAGCAGTTTAGAGGGACTAGCGGGCGGGGAGCAGTTCTTC; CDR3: CASSLEGLAGGEQFF
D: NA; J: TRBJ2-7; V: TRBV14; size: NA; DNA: TGTGCCAGCAGCAGCACCGGGACTCACTTCTACGAGCAGTACTTC; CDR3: CASSSTGTHFYEQYF
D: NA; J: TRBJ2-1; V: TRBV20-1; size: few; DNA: TGCAGTGCTACGCCCCCTCCGTCGAAGAGCTCCTACAATGAGCAGTTCTTC; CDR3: CSATPPPSKSSYNEQFF
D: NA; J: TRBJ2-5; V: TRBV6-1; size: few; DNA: TGTGCCAGCAGTGAACTCTCGCGGGGCCCCCAAGAGACCCAGTACTTC; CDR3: CASSELSRGPQETQYF
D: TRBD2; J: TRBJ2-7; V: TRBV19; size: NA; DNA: TGTGCCAGTAGCCCCGGACTAGCGGTCTCCTACGAGCAGTACTTC; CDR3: CASSPGLAVSYEQYF
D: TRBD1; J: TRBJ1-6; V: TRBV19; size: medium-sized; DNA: TGTGCCAGTAGTACCGACAGGGTACGTTCACCCCTCCACTTT; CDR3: CASSTDRVRSPLHF
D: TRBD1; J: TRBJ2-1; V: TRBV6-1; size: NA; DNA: TGTGCCAGCAGGAGAGGGGGGACAGGGGCCTATGAGCAGTTCTTC; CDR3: CASRRGGTGAYEQFF
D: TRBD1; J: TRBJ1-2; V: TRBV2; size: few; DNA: TGTGCCAGCAGGATGGGGACAGGCTTCTCCTATGGCTACACCTTC; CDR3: CASRMGTGFSYGYTF
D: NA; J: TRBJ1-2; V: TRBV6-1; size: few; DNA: TGTGCCAGCAGTGAAGCGAGCGGAGTTCGCTATGGCTACACCTTC; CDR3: CASSEASGVRYGYTF
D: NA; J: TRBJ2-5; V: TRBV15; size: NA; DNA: TGTGCCACCAGACGGGGCTCCGGCCAAGAGACCCAGTACTTC; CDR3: CATRRGSGQETQYF
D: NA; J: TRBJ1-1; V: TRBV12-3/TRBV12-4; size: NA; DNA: TGTGCCAGCACCTCCCGGGGAAGGAACACTGAAGCTTTCTTT; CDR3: CASTSRGRNTEAFF
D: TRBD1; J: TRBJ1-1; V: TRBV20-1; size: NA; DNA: TGCAGCCAGAGGGGGCCGAGCCAGGCTTTCTTT; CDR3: CSQRGPSQAFF
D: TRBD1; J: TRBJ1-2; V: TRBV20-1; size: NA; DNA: TGCAGTGCTGGTGGGACAGGGGTTTTGCCGATCTTC; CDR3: CSAGGTGVLPIF
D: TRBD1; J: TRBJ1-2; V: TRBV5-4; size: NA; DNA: TGTGCCAGCAGACAGACGACAGGGGCCTATGGCTACACCTTC; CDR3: CASRQTTGAYGYTF
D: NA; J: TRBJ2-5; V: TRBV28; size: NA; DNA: TGTGCCAGCTTCCCCCGGTCCGCATTCCAAGAGACCCAGTACTTC; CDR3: CASFPRSAFQETQYF
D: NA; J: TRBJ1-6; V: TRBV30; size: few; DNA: TGTGCCTGGAGTGGGGGGAAAAATTCACCCCTCCACTTT; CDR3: CAWSGGKNSPLHF
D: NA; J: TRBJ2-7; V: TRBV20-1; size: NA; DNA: TGCAGTGCTAGAAACCTTGAACGGAGTATTAGCTCCTACGAGCAGTACTTC; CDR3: CSARNLERSISSYEQYF
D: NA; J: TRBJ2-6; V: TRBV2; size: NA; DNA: TGTGCCAGCAGTGAATCCTCTGGGGCCAACGTCCTGACTTTC; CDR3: CASSESSGANVLTF
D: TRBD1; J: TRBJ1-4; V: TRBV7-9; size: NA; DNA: TGTGCCAGCAGCTTGGTGGGGACAGGGAGGGATGAAAAACTGTTTTTT; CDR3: CASSLVGTGRDEKLFF
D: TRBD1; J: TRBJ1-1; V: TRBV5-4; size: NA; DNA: TGTGCCAGCAGCCTCCCGACAGGGATGAACACTGAAGCTTTCTTT; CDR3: CASSLPTGMNTEAFF
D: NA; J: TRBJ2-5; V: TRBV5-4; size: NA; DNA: TGTGCCAGCAGCTTGGGGGCCCAAGAGACCCAGTACTTC; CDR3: CASSLGAQETQYF
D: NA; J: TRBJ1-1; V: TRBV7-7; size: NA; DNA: TGTGCTAGCAGCGCTTCAATGAACACTGAAGCTTTCTTT; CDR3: CASSASMNTEAFF